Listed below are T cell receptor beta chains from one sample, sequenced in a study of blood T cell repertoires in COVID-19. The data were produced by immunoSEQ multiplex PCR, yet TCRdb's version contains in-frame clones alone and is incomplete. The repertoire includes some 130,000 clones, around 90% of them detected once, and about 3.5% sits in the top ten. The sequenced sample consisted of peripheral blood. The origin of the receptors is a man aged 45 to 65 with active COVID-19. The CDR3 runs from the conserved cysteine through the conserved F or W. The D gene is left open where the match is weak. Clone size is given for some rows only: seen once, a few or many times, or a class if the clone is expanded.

CDR3 DNA: TGTGCCAGCAGCTCAACAGGGAGCAGGACTGAAGCTTTCTTT
CDR3 protein: CASSSTGSRTEAFF
J gene: TRBJ1-1
V gene: TRBV7-9
CDR3 length: 14
clone size: -
D gene: -

CDR3 DNA: TGCGCCAGCAGTGAGTCGAGGACTAGCTTTGGTGAGCAGTACTTC
CDR3 protein: CASSESRTSFGEQYF
J gene: TRBJ2-7
V gene: TRBV10-1
CDR3 length: 15
clone size: -
D gene: TRBD2

CDR3 DNA: TGTGCCAGCAGTTTAGGCGCAGGGAAGCAGCAGTTCTTC
CDR3 protein: CASSLGAGKQQFF
J gene: TRBJ2-1
V gene: TRBV12-3/TRBV12-4
CDR3 length: 13
clone size: -
D gene: -

CDR3 DNA: TGCGCCAGCAGTGAGCGACAGCTGAACACTGAAGCTTTCTTT
CDR3 protein: CASSERQLNTEAFF
J gene: TRBJ1-1
V gene: TRBV10-2
CDR3 length: 14
clone size: -
D gene: -

CDR3 DNA: TGTGCCAGCAGCTCAGGGGGCGCAGGCTTACGTGAGACCCAGTACTTC
CDR3 protein: CASSSGGAGLRETQYF
J gene: TRBJ2-5
V gene: TRBV9
CDR3 length: 16
clone size: -
D gene: TRBD1

CDR3 DNA: TGTGCCAGCAGGGACAGGGACACCGGGGAGCTGTTTTTT
CDR3 protein: CASRDRDTGELFF
J gene: TRBJ2-2
V gene: TRBV2
CDR3 length: 13
clone size: -
D gene: TRBD1

CDR3 DNA: TGTGCCAGCAGTTACGACAGATCAGCTACGCAGTATTTT
CDR3 protein: CASSYDRSATQYF
J gene: TRBJ2-3
V gene: TRBV6-5
CDR3 length: 13
clone size: once
D gene: -

CDR3 DNA: TGTGCCAGCAGTGACCCGAGAGGGGGAGGGTTTCGGAAACTGTTTTTT
CDR3 protein: CASSDPRGGGFRKLFF
J gene: TRBJ1-4
V gene: TRBV6-1
CDR3 length: 16
clone size: -
D gene: -

CDR3 DNA: TGTGCCAGCAGCTTAACCCATGGGACAGCCTACGAGCAGTACTTC
CDR3 protein: CASSLTHGTAYEQYF
J gene: TRBJ2-7
V gene: TRBV7-3
CDR3 length: 15
clone size: -
D gene: TRBD1

CDR3 DNA: TGTGCCAGCAGCTTGGAGGAGAACTATGGCTACACCTTC
CDR3 protein: CASSLEENYGYTF
J gene: TRBJ1-2
V gene: TRBV5-4
CDR3 length: 13
clone size: few
D gene: -

CDR3 DNA: TGTGCCAGCAGAGATTGGGGGGGCCTTACGCAGTATTTT
CDR3 protein: CASRDWGGLTQYF
J gene: TRBJ2-3
V gene: TRBV6-5
CDR3 length: 13
clone size: -
D gene: -

CDR3 DNA: TGCGCCAGCAGTGATCGGACAGGAAATTACAATGAGCAGTTCTTC
CDR3 protein: CASSDRTGNYNEQFF
J gene: TRBJ2-1
V gene: TRBV10-1
CDR3 length: 15
clone size: -
D gene: TRBD1

CDR3 DNA: TGTGCCAGCAGCTTAGGTCGGAGCCAGCCCCAGCATTTT
CDR3 protein: CASSLGRSQPQHF
J gene: TRBJ1-5
V gene: TRBV7-2
CDR3 length: 13
clone size: -
D gene: -

CDR3 DNA: TGTGCCAGCAGCCCAAGCGGAAGGTGGTCAGATACGCAGTATTTT
CDR3 protein: CASSPSGRWSDTQYF
J gene: TRBJ2-3
V gene: TRBV7-9
CDR3 length: 15
clone size: -
D gene: -

CDR3 DNA: TGTGCCAGCAGCCAAGATACAGGGGGGCATCCGTTCTTC
CDR3 protein: CASSQDTGGHPFF
J gene: TRBJ2-1
V gene: TRBV3-1/TRBV3-2
CDR3 length: 13
clone size: -
D gene: TRBD1

CDR3 DNA: TGTGCCAGCGGCCCGAGGGGGGGCGGCGGCTACACCTTC
CDR3 protein: CASGPRGGGGYTF
J gene: TRBJ1-2
V gene: TRBV2
CDR3 length: 13
clone size: -
D gene: -

CDR3 DNA: TGTGCCAGTAGATACAGGGAACTGAACACTGAAGCTTTCTTT
CDR3 protein: CASRYRELNTEAFF
J gene: TRBJ1-1
V gene: TRBV19
CDR3 length: 14
clone size: -
D gene: -

CDR3 DNA: TGCGCCAGCAGCTACTCACAGGGGGTCCTTTCTGGGGCCAACGTCCTGACTTTC
CDR3 protein: CASSYSQGVLSGANVLTF
J gene: TRBJ2-6
V gene: TRBV5-1
CDR3 length: 18
clone size: -
D gene: TRBD1

CDR3 DNA: TGTGCCAGCAGCTTAGTCTCTAGGGGGACCCAAGAGACCCAGTACTTC
CDR3 protein: CASSLVSRGTQETQYF
J gene: TRBJ2-5
V gene: TRBV7-6
CDR3 length: 16
clone size: -
D gene: -

CDR3 DNA: TGTGCCAGCAGCCAAGCCGGGACAGGGGTCGTCGAGCAGTACTTC
CDR3 protein: CASSQAGTGVVEQYF
J gene: TRBJ2-7
V gene: TRBV3-1/TRBV3-2
CDR3 length: 15
clone size: -
D gene: TRBD1

CDR3 DNA: TGTGCCAGCAGCAGTGGACTAGCGGGGGGAGTTCCCCAAGAGACCCAGTACTTC
CDR3 protein: CASSSGLAGGVPQETQYF
J gene: TRBJ2-5
V gene: TRBV5-6
CDR3 length: 18
clone size: -
D gene: TRBD2

CDR3 DNA: TGCGCCAGCAGCTTGGGGGTTCACAGGGGATCTGGGGCCAACGTCCTGACTTTC
CDR3 protein: CASSLGVHRGSGANVLTF
J gene: TRBJ2-6
V gene: TRBV5-1
CDR3 length: 18
clone size: -
D gene: TRBD1

CDR3 DNA: TGTGCCTGGAGTCACATGGGACTAGCGGGAGGCTACAATGAGCAGTTCTTC
CDR3 protein: CAWSHMGLAGGYNEQFF
J gene: TRBJ2-1
V gene: TRBV30
CDR3 length: 17
clone size: -
D gene: TRBD2

CDR3 DNA: TGTGCCACCCGAGGGGGATTTGATACTGAAGCTTTCTTT
CDR3 protein: CATRGGFDTEAFF
J gene: TRBJ1-1
V gene: TRBV6-5
CDR3 length: 13
clone size: -
D gene: -

CDR3 DNA: TGCGCCAGCAGCCGCCTAGGCCCTATGGGGACAGGCCCGTCGAGGAACACTGAAGCTTTCTTT
CDR3 protein: CASSRLGPMGTGPSRNTEAFF
J gene: TRBJ1-1
V gene: TRBV5-1
CDR3 length: 21
clone size: -
D gene: TRBD1

CDR3 DNA: TGCGCCAGCAGCCAAGGCCCAAACGGAGGGTATGAGCAGTTCTTC
CDR3 protein: CASSQGPNGGYEQFF
J gene: TRBJ2-1
V gene: TRBV4-1
CDR3 length: 15
clone size: once
D gene: -

CDR3 DNA: TGTGCCACCAGCCGGACACCGTTACGCTCTGGGGCCAACGTCCTGACTTTC
CDR3 protein: CATSRTPLRSGANVLTF
J gene: TRBJ2-6
V gene: TRBV15
CDR3 length: 17
clone size: -
D gene: -

CDR3 DNA: TGTGCCAGCAGCCAACTACCCTCGACAGGGCAGTACTTC
CDR3 protein: CASSQLPSTGQYF
J gene: TRBJ2-7
V gene: TRBV7-9
CDR3 length: 13
clone size: -
D gene: -

CDR3 DNA: TGTGCCAGCAGCTTGGGACTAGCGGGATCGCAAGAGACCCAGTACTTC
CDR3 protein: CASSLGLAGSQETQYF
J gene: TRBJ2-5
V gene: TRBV9
CDR3 length: 16
clone size: -
D gene: TRBD2

CDR3 DNA: TGCGCCAGCAGCTTGGTAGGGACAGGGGGCTACAATGAGCAGTTCTTC
CDR3 protein: CASSLVGTGGYNEQFF
J gene: TRBJ2-1
V gene: TRBV5-1
CDR3 length: 16
clone size: -
D gene: TRBD1

CDR3 DNA: TGTGCCAGCAGCCTGGGAGCTAATGAAAAACTGTTTTTT
CDR3 protein: CASSLGANEKLFF
J gene: TRBJ1-4
V gene: TRBV11-2
CDR3 length: 13
clone size: -
D gene: -

CDR3 DNA: TGTGCCAGCAGCTTCACGGACTACACCGGGGAGCTGTTTTTT
CDR3 protein: CASSFTDYTGELFF
J gene: TRBJ2-2
V gene: TRBV11-2
CDR3 length: 14
clone size: once
D gene: -

CDR3 DNA: TGCGCCAGCAGCTTGGAGGGGACAGGGGGTATTAGGGAGACCCAGTACTTC
CDR3 protein: CASSLEGTGGIRETQYF
J gene: TRBJ2-5
V gene: TRBV5-1
CDR3 length: 17
clone size: -
D gene: TRBD1

CDR3 DNA: TGTGCCAGCGGGACTACGCTCACTGGGGCCAACGTCCTGACTTTC
CDR3 protein: CASGTTLTGANVLTF
J gene: TRBJ2-6
V gene: TRBV19
CDR3 length: 15
clone size: -
D gene: TRBD2

CDR3 DNA: TGTGCCAGTAGTCCCAAAGCCCGGGGCACTGAAGCTTTCTTT
CDR3 protein: CASSPKARGTEAFF
J gene: TRBJ1-1
V gene: TRBV19
CDR3 length: 14
clone size: -
D gene: -

CDR3 DNA: TGCGCCAGCAGCCCAACCCATAGCGGGACGAACACCGGGGAGCTGTTTTTT
CDR3 protein: CASSPTHSGTNTGELFF
J gene: TRBJ2-2
V gene: TRBV5-1
CDR3 length: 17
clone size: -
D gene: TRBD2

CDR3 DNA: TGTGCCAGCAGCCCCTACAGGGGGCGGAACAATGAGCAGTTCTTC
CDR3 protein: CASSPYRGRNNEQFF
J gene: TRBJ2-1
V gene: TRBV7-9
CDR3 length: 15
clone size: -
D gene: TRBD1

CDR3 DNA: TGTGCCAGTAGTATGGGGACTAGCGCTGGTGAGCAGTTCTTC
CDR3 protein: CASSMGTSAGEQFF
J gene: TRBJ2-1
V gene: TRBV19
CDR3 length: 14
clone size: -
D gene: TRBD2

CDR3 DNA: TGCAGCGTTGCCCCCAGCGGGAGCGGTAATGAGCAGTTCTTC
CDR3 protein: CSVAPSGSGNEQFF
J gene: TRBJ2-1
V gene: TRBV29-1
CDR3 length: 14
clone size: -
D gene: TRBD2

CDR3 DNA: TGTGCCAGCAGTGTACAGGGCAATGAGCAGTTCTTC
CDR3 protein: CASSVQGNEQFF
J gene: TRBJ2-1
V gene: TRBV2
CDR3 length: 12
clone size: once
D gene: -

CDR3 DNA: TGTGCCAGCAGTTACACCGGGACAGAATTCTATGGCTACACCTTC
CDR3 protein: CASSYTGTEFYGYTF
J gene: TRBJ1-2
V gene: TRBV6-5
CDR3 length: 15
clone size: -
D gene: TRBD1

CDR3 DNA: TGCAGTGCTAGTGTGAGTTCTAACTATGGCTACACCTTC
CDR3 protein: CSASVSSNYGYTF
J gene: TRBJ1-2
V gene: TRBV20-1
CDR3 length: 13
clone size: -
D gene: -

CDR3 DNA: TGTGCCAGCAGTTTGGGCGGGAGGCCCTACAATGAGCAGTTCTTC
CDR3 protein: CASSLGGRPYNEQFF
J gene: TRBJ2-1
V gene: TRBV28
CDR3 length: 15
clone size: once
D gene: TRBD2

CDR3 DNA: TGCGCCAGCAGCTTGGTAAGGGGCCACTACGAGCAGTACTTC
CDR3 protein: CASSLVRGHYEQYF
J gene: TRBJ2-7
V gene: TRBV5-1
CDR3 length: 14
clone size: -
D gene: -

CDR3 DNA: TGTGCCACCAGTGATTTGCGGAGGGAATCTGGGGCCAACGTCCTGACTTTC
CDR3 protein: CATSDLRRESGANVLTF
J gene: TRBJ2-6
V gene: TRBV24-1
CDR3 length: 17
clone size: -
D gene: -

CDR3 DNA: TGTGCCAGCACCAAAATAGCGGGATTAAGAGATGAGCAGTTCTTC
CDR3 protein: CASTKIAGLRDEQFF
J gene: TRBJ2-1
V gene: TRBV6-6
CDR3 length: 15
clone size: -
D gene: TRBD2

CDR3 DNA: TGTGCCACCAGCAGAGAAGCAGGGGGGAACACTGAAGCTTTCTTT
CDR3 protein: CATSREAGGNTEAFF
J gene: TRBJ1-1
V gene: TRBV15
CDR3 length: 15
clone size: -
D gene: TRBD1

CDR3 DNA: TGCGCCAGCAGCCAAGTGATGCGGAGTGGAAACACCATATATTTT
CDR3 protein: CASSQVMRSGNTIYF
J gene: TRBJ1-3
V gene: TRBV4-1
CDR3 length: 15
clone size: -
D gene: -

CDR3 DNA: TGCACCAGCAGCCAAGATGAATCGGGAGATGGTCCCAAAAACATTCAGTACTTC
CDR3 protein: CTSSQDESGDGPKNIQYF
J gene: TRBJ2-4
V gene: TRBV1
CDR3 length: 18
clone size: -
D gene: -

CDR3 DNA: TGTGCCAGCAGGCTACGCACCACCTCCTACAATGAGCAGTTCTTC
CDR3 protein: CASRLRTTSYNEQFF
J gene: TRBJ2-1
V gene: TRBV7-2
CDR3 length: 15
clone size: -
D gene: -

CDR3 DNA: TGTGCCAGCAGCTTAGTGGGGGGGCTACCGACTAATGAAAAACTGTTTTTT
CDR3 protein: CASSLVGGLPTNEKLFF
J gene: TRBJ1-4
V gene: TRBV7-8
CDR3 length: 17
clone size: -
D gene: -

CDR3 DNA: TGTGCCAGCATCAAGGGGGGTGCCAGGGCTGGGGCCAACGTCCTGACTTTC
CDR3 protein: CASIKGGARAGANVLTF
J gene: TRBJ2-6
V gene: TRBV7-9
CDR3 length: 17
clone size: once
D gene: -

CDR3 DNA: TGTGCCAGCAGCTTGGTGGCGGGAGAGACCCAGTACTTC
CDR3 protein: CASSLVAGETQYF
J gene: TRBJ2-5
V gene: TRBV5-4
CDR3 length: 13
clone size: -
D gene: -

CDR3 DNA: TGTGCCAGCAGCCCTCGACAGGGTAGGATGGATCAGCCCCAGCATTTT
CDR3 protein: CASSPRQGRMDQPQHF
J gene: TRBJ1-5
V gene: TRBV6-2/TRBV6-3
CDR3 length: 16
clone size: -
D gene: TRBD1

CDR3 DNA: TGCGCCACCAGGGACAGGGGCACAGATACGCAGTATTTT
CDR3 protein: CATRDRGTDTQYF
J gene: TRBJ2-3
V gene: TRBV10-2
CDR3 length: 13
clone size: -
D gene: TRBD1

CDR3 DNA: TGTGCCAGCAGCCAAGACCCCAGGCCCAGCACAGATACGCAGTATTTT
CDR3 protein: CASSQDPRPSTDTQYF
J gene: TRBJ2-3
V gene: TRBV4-2
CDR3 length: 16
clone size: -
D gene: -

CDR3 DNA: TGCGCCAGCAGTCAATCGAGTCGGGGGTACAATGAGCAGTTCTTC
CDR3 protein: CASSQSSRGYNEQFF
J gene: TRBJ2-1
V gene: TRBV23-1
CDR3 length: 15
clone size: -
D gene: -

CDR3 DNA: TGTGCCAGCAGCTACAGGGGAGACACTGAAGCTTTCTTT
CDR3 protein: CASSYRGDTEAFF
J gene: TRBJ1-1
V gene: TRBV5-6
CDR3 length: 13
clone size: once
D gene: TRBD1

CDR3 DNA: TGTGCCAGCAGCTTAGACCGGGACAGAGGAGCTTTCTTT
CDR3 protein: CASSLDRDRGAFF
J gene: TRBJ1-1
V gene: TRBV11-2
CDR3 length: 13
clone size: once
D gene: TRBD1

CDR3 DNA: TGTGCCAGCAGCCCCGAAGCGGGAGTGCGCCTCTTC
CDR3 protein: CASSPEAGVRLF
J gene: TRBJ2-1
V gene: TRBV7-2
CDR3 length: 12
clone size: -
D gene: TRBD2